One and the same sample provided the 19 T cell receptor beta chains below, sequenced in a study of identical twins. TCRdb re-called the 5' RACE reads through MiXCR, storing one row per CDR3 protein. The sample lists 400,000 to 650,000 distinct CDR3 sequences; approximately 22% were seen once. These sequences were also reported in another study, on T cells expressing NK-cell markers.

The sequenced sample consisted of CD4+ T cells sorted from blood. These receptors came from a woman between 18 and 30 years old in good health.

The sample holds a few counts of this clonotype. The genes are TRBV9 and TRBJ2-1, with no clear D. V was clipped by 0 bases and J by 0 bases, with 7 bases between them. The CDR3 covers 15 residues. Germline assignment: CDR1 SGDLS and CDR2 YYNGEE. The CDR3 is CASSVAPSSYNEQFF. CDR3 bases: TGTGCCAGCAGCGTAGCCCCTTCCTCCTACAATGAGCAGTTCTTC.

This clonotype was observed a few times. V and J are TRBV27 and TRBJ2-7; maybe TRBD2 (5 bases). CDR1 is MNHEY and CDR2 is SMNVEV in the germline V gene (reference sequence). Trimming took 8 bases from V and 2 from J, leaving 16 bases between them. The CDR3 runs 14 residues. The CDR3 spells CASRREGFPYEQYF. CDR3 sequence (DNA): TGTGCCAGCCGGCGAGAGGGTTTTCCCTACGAGCAGTACTTC.

This sequence joins TRBV5-1 and TRBJ2-5; 8 bases fit TRBD2. Germline values: CDR1 SGHRS, CDR2 YFSETQ. The CDR3 consists of 15 residues. After removal of 4 bases from V and 5 bases from J, the junction contained 10 bases not matched to a gene. Here the CDR3 DNA reads TGCGCCAGCAGCAGCACGGGGGGGTATCTTGAGACCCAGTACTTC. Translating gives CASSSTGGYLETQYF. Using reference TRBV5-1 and TRBJ2-5 for the parts outside the CDR3, the full variable domain is KAGVTQTPRYLIKTRGQQVTLSCSPISGHRSVSWYQQTPGQGLQFLFEYFSETQRNKGNFPGRFSGRQFSNSRSEMNVSTLELGDSALYLCASSSTGGYLETQYFGPGTRLLVL.

This clonotype has a handful of counts. The chain employs TRBV11-2 and TRBJ1-2, with unresolved D. Germline V gene data show CDR1 as SGHAT and CDR2 as FQNNGV. V lost 3 bases and J 0 bases, leaving 8 bases between the germline ends. The CDR3 covers 14 residues. CDR3 protein: CASSLNFANYGYTF. The DNA of the CDR3 is TGTGCCAGCAGCTTGAATTTTGCTAACTATGGCTACACCTTC.

V is TRBV3-1 and J is TRBJ2-6; 9 bases match TRBD1. Germline assignment: CDR1 LGHDT and CDR2 YNNKEL (reference sequence). This CDR3 is 19 amino acids long. The trim removed 2 bases at V and 0 bases at J, leaving 8 bases unmatched. CDR3 sequence (DNA): TGTGCCAGCAGCCAATTACCCGGGACAGGGTCCTCTGGGGCCAACGTCCTGACTTTC. Translation gives CASSQLPGTGSSGANVLTF.

CDR3 nucleotide sequence: TGTGCCAGCAGTTTCGTTGGGGCCTTCTCCTACGAGCAGTACTTC. It translates to CASSFVGAFSYEQYF. The chain carries TRBV5-5 and TRBJ2-7; TRBD1 is a possible D gene (5 bases). The CDR3 covers 15 residues. Trimming pared 5 bases from V and 0 bases from J, leaving 15 bases between. The germline V gene has CDR1 SGHKS and CDR2 YYEKEE (reference sequence). Variable domain in full (rest from reference TRBV5-5 and TRBJ2-7): DAGVTQSPTHLIKTRGQQVTLRCSPISGHKSVSWYQQVLGQGPQFIFQYYEKEERGRGNFPDRFSARQFPNYSSELNVNALLLGDSALYLCASSFVGAFSYEQYFGPGTRLTVT.

The V gene is TRBV3-1, the J gene TRBJ2-3, with unresolved D. CDR1 and CDR2 from the germline V gene are LGHDT and YNNKEL (reference sequence). The CDR3 loop spans 15 amino acids. Trimming removed 1 base at V and 4 bases at J, with 12 bases between. CDR3 sequence: CASSQVRSVADTQYF. CDR3 in DNA: TGTGCCAGCAGCCAAGTGCGGAGTGTAGCAGATACGCAGTATTTT.

The chain has TRBV4-3 and TRBJ1-4; 8 nucleotides match TRBD1. V was clipped by 4 bases and J by 8 bases; unmatched bases: 9. Germline V gene sequence: CDR1 LGHNA, CDR2 YSLEER. This CDR3 contains 15 residues. The CDR3 DNA is TGCGCCAGCAGCCGTATCGGACAGGGTCGGGAAAAACTGTTTTTT. Its translation: CASSRIGQGREKLFF.

The J gene is TRBJ2-2, the V gene TRBV19; weak D call: TRBD1 (5 bases). Germline V gene data show CDR1 as LNHDA and CDR2 as SQIVND (reference sequence). The germline V and J ends were trimmed by 7 bases and 0 bases, with 9 bases remaining between them. There are 14 residues in the CDR3. This chain's CDR3 is CASNGRANTGELFF. CDR3 sequence (DNA): TGTGCCAGTAATGGCAGGGCGAACACCGGGGAGCTGTTTTTT. The full variable domain, its missing parts supplied by reference TRBV19 and TRBJ2-2, is DGGITQSPKYLFRKEGQNVTLSCEQNLNHDAMYWYRQDPGQGLRLIYYSQIVNDFQKGDIAEGYSVSREKKESFPLTVTSAQKNPTAFYLCASNGRANTGELFFGEGSRLTVL.

The rearrangement joins TRBV5-1 to TRBJ2-3; D unclear. The length of the CDR3 is 16 residues. V lost 0 bases and J 1 base, leaving 12 bases between the germline ends. Germline loops: CDR1 SGHRS, CDR2 YFSETQ. CDR3 region: CASSLAAGVGTDTQYF. CDR3 in DNA: TGCGCCAGCAGCTTGGCCGCAGGTGTAGGCACAGATACGCAGTATTTT.

This clonotype showed up just a few times. V gene TRBV12-3 or TRBV12-4 combines with J gene TRBJ2-7, with D maybe TRBD2 (5 bases). This CDR3 has 15 amino acids. V shed 2 bases and J shed 0 bases, with 11 bases lying between them. The CDR3 spells CASSLMSGSSYEQYF. In nucleotides, the CDR3 is TGTGCCAGCAGTTTAATGAGCGGTAGCTCCTACGAGCAGTACTTC.

This sequence joins TRBV12-1 and TRBJ2-3; the D call TRBD2 from the table was never checked on the DNA. TRBV12-1 is a pseudogene segment. CDR3 length equals 16 residues. The CDR3 DNA is TGTGCCAGCGCCACACTAGCGGGGTTCAGCACAGATACGCAGTATTTT. Translated: CASATLAGFSTDTQYF.

This clonotype was recorded a few times. V usage is TRBV20-1 and J usage is TRBJ2-1; 14 bases match TRBD2. The CDR3 spans 21 residues. Germline V gene lookup returns CDR1 DFQATT and CDR2 SNEGSKA (reference sequence). V gave up 6 bases and J gave up 6 bases; unmatched junction bases: 25. The CDR3 loop reads CSARGGVLRGLAGEWRNEQFF. The CDR3 DNA reads TGCAGTGCCAGGGGCGGAGTACTACGGGGACTAGCGGGAGAATGGCGCAATGAGCAGTTCTTC.

This chain links TRBV5-1 with TRBJ2-3, with 8 bases aligning to TRBD2. J lost 0 bases, V lost 7 bases, and 7 bases had no gene match. Per germline, CDR1 SGHRS and CDR2 YFSETQ. This CDR3 has 15 residues. Here the CDR3 DNA reads TGCGCCAGCGCGAAGGCGGGGGGCAGCACAGATACGCAGTATTTT. Amino acids: CASAKAGGSTDTQYF.

V and J are TRBV10-1 and TRBJ2-7; 7 bases line up with TRBD2. The germline CDR1 and CDR2 sequences are WNHNN and SYGVQD (reference sequence). There are 15 residues in the CDR3. The ends lost 4 bases at V and 2 bases at J; junction bases unmatched: 8. The CDR3 region has the DNA TGCGCCAGCAGTGCCGACAGCGGGATCCCCTACGAGCAGTACTTC. The encoded protein is CASSADSGIPYEQYF.

V and J are TRBV6-5 and TRBJ2-7; D may match TRBD1 or TRBD2 (5 bases each). Per germline, CDR1 MNHEY and CDR2 SVGAGI. The V gene lost 4 bases and the J gene lost 2 bases, with 15 bases spanning the gap. The CDR3 has 15 amino acids. The CDR3 protein is CASSSPGRTPYEQYF. CDR3 coding DNA: TGTGCCAGCAGTTCCCCAGGGAGAACCCCCTACGAGCAGTACTTC.

This clonotype showed up just a few times. The V gene is TRBV20-1, the J gene TRBJ2-3; a possible D gene is TRBD2 (6 bases). In germline, CDR1 is DFQATT, CDR2 SNEGSKA (reference sequence). This CDR3 comprises 15 residues. With 5 bases removed from V and 2 bases from J, the gap between germline ends came to 17 bases. In DNA, the CDR3 is TGCAGTGCTGCGTCGCGGAGGGAGGACACAGATACGCAGTATTTT. Residues: CSAASRREDTDTQYF.

The chain joins TRBV6-1 to TRBJ2-5; 8 bases fit TRBD2. Per germline, CDR1 MNHNS and CDR2 SASEGT. CDR3 size: 14 residues. Trimming cost V 6 bases and J 5 bases; bases outside gene matches: 8. The CDR3 loop reads CASSPRTSPETQYF. The CDR3 bases are TGTGCCAGCAGCCCCCGGACTAGCCCGGAGACCCAGTACTTC.

The chain joins TRBV6-1 to TRBJ1-1; D might be TRBD1 (5 bases). From germline, CDR1 is MNHNS and CDR2 SASEGT. This CDR3 is built from 12 residues. V was trimmed by 2 bases and J by 5 bases, leaving 6 bases between them. The CDR3 coding sequence is TGTGCCAGCAGTGAATGGACAACTGAAGCTTTCTTT. As protein: CASSEWTTEAFF.